Shown below are 18 T cell receptor beta chains from a single sample sequenced in a study of T cells in women clearing cervical HPV infection. Sequencing used immunoSEQ multiplex PCR; TCRdb keeps in-frame clones, though not all of them. The sample's table shows tens of thousands of clones. Input material: blood buffy coat. These receptors were taken from a woman between 18 and 69 years old with a cervical HPV16 infection that either progressed to CIN3+ or cleared (not recorded which).

Of note for this clone: The sequence runs out 3 residues before the end of the CDR3; the remainder is reconstructed from the germline J gene. The chain carries TRBV29-1 and TRBJ2-2; 9 bases align to TRBD1. Per the germline V gene, CDR1 is SQVTM and CDR2 is ANQGSEA. The CDR3 contains 13 residues. J was trimmed by 5 bases and V by 5 bases; bases with no gene match: 3. The chain's CDR3 is CSVLGQGTGELFF. The DNA read from the CDR3 is TGCAGCGTTCTGGGACAGGGAACCGGGGAG.

Turning to this clone: At one end the junction does not follow the germline gene, possibly because of a read error. The CDR3 is cut off 3 residues early in the read; its end comes from the germline J gene. Additional DNA sequences in this sample encode the identical CDR3. The chain links TRBV29-1 to TRBJ1-3; 7 nucleotides align to TRBD1. Germline CDR1 is SQVTM and CDR2 is ANQGSEA. The CDR3 sequence is 13 residues long. This CDR3 reads CSVSHRGGDTIYF. CDR3 DNA (partial): TGCAGCGTTAGTCACAGGGGAGGGGACACA.

Details on this clone: The observed sequence ends 3 residues before the CDR3 terminus, with the missing tail filled in from the germline J gene. The V gene is TRBV29-1, the J gene TRBJ2-7, with D hard to call. The length of the CDR3 is 12 residues. CDR1 and CDR2 from the germline V gene are SQVTM and ANQGSEA. V was clipped by 4 bases and J by 3 bases, with 10 bases between them. The sequenced CDR3 bases are TGCAGCGTTGCGAAGAATAGCTACGAG. Encoded protein: CSVAKNSYE. The complete CDR3 sequence is CSVAKNSYEQYF.

Note on this clone: The sequenced fragment ends 3 residues before the CDR3 boundary, so the rest is inferred from the germline J gene. The chain recombines TRBV20-1 with TRBJ2-1, with D uncertain. This CDR3 spans 14 amino acids. Germline-derived CDR1 and CDR2 are DFQATT and SNEGSKA (reference sequence). Trimming shortened V by 3 bases and J by 6 bases, and 15 bases separated the two germline ends. CDR3 bases read: TGCAGTGCTAGCGGTGCCAGGATAAGCAATGAG. Protein: CSASGARISNE. The whole CDR3 sequence is CSASGARISNEQFF.

For this clone: The read gets to within 3 residues of the CDR3 end, and the germline J gene fills in the rest. This chain uses TRBV30 with TRBJ1-5, with 11 positions matching TRBD1. V gave up 3 bases and J gave up 0 bases; unmatched junction bases: 4. Germline V lookup: CDR1 GTSNPN, CDR2 SVGIG (reference sequence). The CDR3 has 16 amino acids. CDR3 protein: CAWRGGTGGSNQPQHF. The DNA read from the CDR3 is TGTGCCTGGAGGGGTGGGACAGGGGGTAGCAATCAGCCC.

Notes on this clone: The read ends 3 residues shy of where the CDR3 ends; the end is completed using the germline J gene. This chain links TRBV4-1 with TRBJ2-3; no reliable D call. V was trimmed by 2 bases and J by 2 bases, leaving 11 bases between them. Germline V gives CDR1 MGHRA, CDR2 YSYEKL. The CDR3 has 15 residues. Incomplete CDR3 DNA: TGCGCCAGCAGCCAACAGTTAGCCGCCACAGATACG. Its protein is CASSQQLAATDT. The CDR3 in full is CASSQQLAATDTQYF.

As concerns this clone: Relative to the germline gene, one junction end is altered; a read error may explain this. The DNA ends 3 residues before the CDR3 does, and the rest of the CDR3 is filled in from the germline J gene. The chain joins TRBV7-9 to TRBJ1-1; no firm D call. The CDR3 length is 12 residues. The germline CDR1 and CDR2 sequences are SEHNR and FQNEAQ (reference sequence). The CDR3 sequence is CASSPDYPEAFF. The sequenced part of the CDR3 DNA is TGTGCCAGCAGCCCGGACTACCCTGAG.

Regarding this clone: From the germline J gene comes the end of the CDR3, since the read stops 3 residues before it. The genes are TRBV7-3 and TRBJ2-1; 8 bases agree with TRBD1. Trimming removed 2 bases from V and 4 bases from J; junction bases left unmatched: 4. The V gene's germline CDR1 is SGHTA and CDR2 FQGTGA. This CDR3 comprises 15 residues. Incomplete CDR3 DNA: TGTGCCAGCAGCTTATCGGGACAGGCATACAATGAG. This gives the protein CASSLSGQAYNE. From start to end, the CDR3 is CASSLSGQAYNEQFF.

Turning to this clone: The read is 3 residues too short to cover the CDR3 end, so that end is filled in from the germline J gene. This rearrangement joins TRBV2 to TRBJ1-1; D unclear. The germline CDR1 and CDR2 sequences are SNHLY and FYNNEI. The CDR3 loop spans 13 amino acids. Trimming removed 6 bases at V and 5 bases at J, with 13 bases between. The part of the CDR3 DNA that was read is TGTGCCAGCAGAGGGTCCCCTCGGACTGAA. Residues: CASRGSPRTE. The whole CDR3 protein reads CASRGSPRTEAFF.

To note about this clone: The read ends 3 residues shy of where the CDR3 ends; the end is completed using the germline J gene. This chain joins TRBV2 and TRBJ1-4; D is perhaps TRBD1 (6 bases). Germline loops: CDR1 SNHLY, CDR2 FYNNEI. The length of the CDR3 is 16 residues. CDR3 DNA (partial): TGTGCCAGCAGTGAACAGGGGTCTAATTGGGGTTCACCA. It is translated as CASSEQGSNWGSP. In full, the CDR3 is CASSEQGSNWGSPLFF.

CDR3 amino acids: CASSLQGAGELFF. CDR3 bases read: TGTGCCAGCAGTCTACAGGGGGCCGGGGAG. The chain joins TRBV12-3 or TRBV12-4 to TRBJ2-2; 8 nucleotides align to TRBD1. The read falls 3 residues short of the CDR3 end, and the missing part is taken from the germline J gene. The trim removed 5 bases at V and 6 bases at J, leaving 2 bases unmatched. The CDR3 totals 13 residues.

In the case of this clone: The CDR3 extends 3 residues past the end of the read, so its final part is completed from the germline J gene. The rearrangement joins TRBV19 to TRBJ2-3; 10 bases fit TRBD2. CDR3 size: 15 residues. V shed 4 bases, J shed 2 bases, and the junction held 3 bases outside the gene matches. Germline assignment: CDR1 LNHDA and CDR2 SQIVND (reference sequence). The CDR3 reads CASSRTSGNTDTQYF. The sequenced part of the CDR3 DNA is TGTGCCAGTAGTAGGACTAGCGGTAACACAGATACG.

A remark on this clone: The read halts 3 residues ahead of the CDR3 end, with the missing end drawn from the germline J gene. The rearrangement links TRBV19 to TRBJ2-5; 9 nucleotides agree with TRBD1. V gave up 3 bases and J gave up 5 bases; unmatched junction bases: 4. In germline, CDR1 is LNHDA, CDR2 SQIVND (reference sequence). CDR3 length: 14 residues. The part of the CDR3 DNA that was read is TGTGCCAGTAGTATGGACAGGGGTCGGGAGACC. The encoded protein is CASSMDRGRET. The full CDR3 protein is CASSMDRGRETQYF.

In regard to this clone: Sequencing ends 3 residues short of the CDR3 end; the germline J gene provides the rest. J is TRBJ2-2 and V is TRBV19; perhaps TRBD1 as D (6 bases). There are 15 residues in the CDR3. Germline CDR1 reads LNHDA; CDR2 reads SQIVND (reference sequence). V shed 1 base and J shed 2 bases, with 8 bases lying between them. CDR3 DNA, as far as it was read: TGTGCCAGTAGTATAGGGGGACATAACACCGGGGAG. Translated: CASSIGGHNTGE. The CDR3, in full, reads CASSIGGHNTGELFF.

A remark on this clone: Read coverage stops 3 residues before the CDR3 terminus; the germline J gene supplies the remainder. V and J are TRBV24-1 and TRBJ2-2, with 9 bases lining up with TRBD1. Trimming removed 4 bases from V and 1 base from J; junction bases left unmatched: 3. Germline V gene lookup returns CDR1 KGHDR and CDR2 SFDVKD. The CDR3 is 16 amino acids. CDR3 bases read: TGTGCCACCAGTGACCCGGGACAGGGGAACACCGGGGAG. Amino acids: CATSDPGQGNTGE. The entire CDR3 protein reads CATSDPGQGNTGELFF.

Remarks on this clone: The CDR3 is cut off 3 residues early in the read; its end comes from the germline J gene. The genes are TRBV19 and TRBJ1-2; D gene uncertain. Germline-derived CDR1 and CDR2 are LNHDA and SQIVND (reference sequence). The CDR3 extends over 13 amino acids. CDR3 loop: CASSSGGPYDYTF. CDR3 DNA (partial): TGTGCCAGTAGTTCAGGAGGGCCTTACGAC.

Comment on this clone: The CDR3 goes on 3 residues after the read ends, and that part is filled in from the germline J gene. The chain carries TRBV7-2 and TRBJ1-2, with D perhaps matching TRBD1 (5 bases). This CDR3 spans 13 amino acids. The germline CDR1 and CDR2 sequences are SGHTA and FQGNSA. CDR3 DNA, as far as it was read: TGTGCCAGCAGCTCCACCAGGGACTACGAC. Protein: CASSSTRDYD. The whole CDR3 is CASSSTRDYDYTF.

Details on this clone: The CDR3 goes on 3 residues after the read ends, and that part is filled in from the germline J gene. The rearrangement links TRBV7-8 to TRBJ2-3; D gene ambiguous. CDR3 length: 11 residues. The germline gives CDR1 SGHVS, CDR2 FQNEAQ. Between the trimmed V and J ends, which lost 5 bases and 7 bases, there was a span of 7 bases. CDR3 DNA (partial): TGTGCCAGCAGCCCTGAGCATACG. Its translation is CASSPEHT. In full, the CDR3 reads CASSPEHTQYF.